Described below is a single T cell receptor (beta chain) sequence and its context. Sorted subsets were amplified in replicate PCRs using approximately 200 ng DNA, roughly 30,000 T cell genomes. The protocol was immunoSEQ multiplex PCR, while the TCRdb copy is restricted to in-frame clones and leaves out a portion. Here the sample spans about 1 million clones, more than 65% being singletons. This sample was taken from a study of shared clonotypes between healthy human individuals. Germline-derived CDR1 and CDR2 are SGHNT and YENEEA. V shed 0 bases and J shed 2 bases, with 10 bases lying between them. The CDR3 runs to 16 residues.

Sequencing was done on a sample of memory CD4+ T cells sorted from blood. Subset meaning: CD45RA-negative fraction. The chain employs TRBV11-3 and TRBJ2-2, with D hard to call. The source is a young man in good health. CDR3 nucleotides: TGTGCCAGCAGCTTAGACAGGAACCTTAACACCGGGGAGCTGTTTTTT. Translation gives CASSLDRNLNTGELFF.